The source of this T cell receptor (beta chain) is a study of cytomegalovirus exposure and HLA in healthy donors. Study-wide findings and caveats: Reportedly, TCR beta sequences accurately predicted HLA-A and HLA-B alleles in most subjects. Later on, an analysis found that several of the most significant clusters appeared to be linked to common viral pathogens, which included parvovirus B19. TCR beta V- and J-gene trimming, according to a later analysis, was linked to a missense DCLRE1C variant.

About this clone: The antigen is undetermined.

Per the germline V gene, CDR1 is MNHEY and CDR2 is SVGAGI. CDR3 length: 14 amino acids. The germline V and J ends were trimmed by 6 bases and 8 bases, with 16 bases remaining between them. A multiplex PCR was run with 60 Vbeta primers and 13 Jbeta primers. The data were produced by immunoSEQ multiplex PCR, yet TCRdb's version contains in-frame clones alone and is incomplete. The sample table sets out under 70,000 clones. The sample consisted of PBMCs. This receptor was taken from a woman in her thirties in good health and CMV-seropositive. The rearrangement uses TRBV6-5 and TRBJ1-4; D unresolved. CDR3 amino acids: CASRARQRGEKLFF. Here the CDR3 DNA reads TGTGCCAGCAGGGCCCGGCAGCGAGGGGAAAAACTGTTTTTT.